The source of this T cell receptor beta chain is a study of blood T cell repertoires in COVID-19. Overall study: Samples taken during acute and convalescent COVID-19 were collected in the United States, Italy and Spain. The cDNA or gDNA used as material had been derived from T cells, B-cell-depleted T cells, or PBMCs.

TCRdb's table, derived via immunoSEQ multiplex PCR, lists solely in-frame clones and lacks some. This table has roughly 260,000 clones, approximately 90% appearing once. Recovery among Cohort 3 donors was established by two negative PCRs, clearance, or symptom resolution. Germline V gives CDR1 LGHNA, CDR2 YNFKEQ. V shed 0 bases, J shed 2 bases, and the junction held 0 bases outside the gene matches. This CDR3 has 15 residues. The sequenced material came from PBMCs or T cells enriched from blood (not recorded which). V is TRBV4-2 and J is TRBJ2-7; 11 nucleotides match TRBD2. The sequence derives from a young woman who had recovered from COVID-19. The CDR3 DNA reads TGTGCCAGCAGCCAAGAACTAGCGGGGGCCTACGAGCAGTACTTC. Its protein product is CASSQELAGAYEQYF.